The 26 T cell receptor beta chains below all came from one sample that was sequenced in a study of blood T cell repertoires in COVID-19. The table came from immunoSEQ multiplex PCR; TCRdb's copy has only in-frame clones and leaves some out. The sample shows 85,000 to 130,000 clones, approximately 86% of them seen only once. The specimen sequenced was peripheral blood. These receptors were taken from a woman in her sixties with acute or convalescent COVID-19.

This rearrangement joins TRBV4-2 to TRBJ2-1; TRBD2 matches 15 bases. Trimming at V came to 3 bases and at J to 7 bases, leaving 7 bases not matched to a gene. The length of the CDR3 is 17 residues. Germline assignment: CDR1 LGHNA and CDR2 YNFKEQ. CDR3 sequence (DNA): TGTGCCAGCAGCCACGGACTAGCGGGAGGGCGCGAGAATGAGCAGTTCTTC. Translated, it gives CASSHGLAGGRENEQFF.

The genes are TRBV28 and TRBJ2-1; 8 bases fit TRBD2. Germline V gene sequence: CDR1 MDHEN, CDR2 SYDVKM. The V gene end was trimmed by 7 bases and the J gene end by 1 base; junction bases not matched to a gene: 12. This CDR3 has 17 residues. Here the CDR3 DNA reads TGTGCCAGCAAACCCTCAAGCGGGAGTCGATCCTACAATGAGCAGTTCTTC. Its protein product is CASKPSSGSRSYNEQFF. Filled out from reference TRBV28 and TRBJ2-1, the complete variable domain reads DVKVTQSSRYLVKRTGEKVFLECVQDMDHENMFWYRQDPGLGLRLIYFSYDVKMKEKGDIPEGYSVSREKKERFSLILESASTNQTSMYLCASKPSSGSRSYNEQFFGPGTRLTVL.

The CDR3 protein is CASSVGTGQSYGYTF. The CDR3 coding sequence is TGTGCCAGTAGTGTCGGGACAGGACAATCTTATGGCTACACCTTC. This chain uses TRBV19 with TRBJ1-2; 8 bases are shared with TRBD1. This CDR3 has 15 amino acids. V was clipped by 5 bases and J by 5 bases; unmatched bases: 10. Germline V lookup: CDR1 LNHDA, CDR2 SQIVND (reference sequence).

The V call is TRBV19, the J call TRBJ2-2, with a tentative D call TRBD1 (6 bases). The CDR3 extends over 19 amino acids. The germline V and J ends were trimmed by 6 bases and 6 bases, with 29 bases remaining between them. CDR1 and CDR2 (germline): LNHDA, SQIVND (reference sequence). CDR3 sequence: CASSAPDRWIHNWSGELFF. In nucleotides, the CDR3 is TGTGCCAGTAGCGCCCCCGACAGGTGGATACATAACTGGTCCGGGGAGCTGTTTTTT.

This clone was counted a single time. V is TRBV5-3 and J is TRBJ2-1; 8 positions match TRBD2. TRBV5-3 is reported as an ORF; its role is uncertain. The CDR3 sequence is 14 residues long. The V segment lost 2 bases and the J segment 3 bases; nucleotides outside the gene matches: 1. The CDR3 DNA follows: TGTGCCAGAAGCTTAGCGGGAGACTACAATGAGCAGTTCTTC. Protein: CARSLAGDYNEQFF.

The chain couples TRBV5-1 to TRBJ2-1, with D uncertain. Per the germline V gene, CDR1 is SGHRS and CDR2 is YFSETQ. Trimming took off 4 bases at V and 6 bases at J, with 20 bases between the two ends. The CDR3 has 16 amino acids. The CDR3 sequence: CASSPQAAGSSNEQFF. CDR3 nucleotides: TGCGCCAGCAGCCCGCAGGCTGCAGGCAGCTCCAATGAGCAGTTCTTC.

The chain has TRBV5-1 and TRBJ1-4, with D possibly being TRBD1 (5 bases). The CDR3 runs to 15 residues. V was cut by 4 bases and J by 5 bases, with 15 bases left in between. The germline V gene has CDR1 SGHRS and CDR2 YFSETQ. The CDR3 is CASSVTGGQNEKLFF. The CDR3 nucleotides are TGCGCCAGCAGCGTAACCGGGGGTCAAAATGAAAAACTGTTTTTT.

V is TRBV28 and J is TRBJ2-3; D gene unclear. This CDR3 has 15 amino acids. The ends were cut back, 4 bases at V and 0 bases at J, with 11 bases in the middle. Germline values: CDR1 MDHEN, CDR2 SYDVKM. The CDR3 DNA is TGTGCCAGCAGTTGGTCGAGCCTTAGCACAGATACGCAGTATTTT. It translates to CASSWSSLSTDTQYF.

This chain joins TRBV28 and TRBJ1-1; the D is unclear. Germline V lookup: CDR1 MDHEN, CDR2 SYDVKM. The CDR3 sequence is 14 residues long. V dropped 3 bases and J dropped 5 bases, with 13 bases sitting between them. The CDR3 region is CASSFRGRKTEAFF. As DNA, the CDR3 is TGTGCCAGCAGTTTCCGTGGGAGGAAAACTGAAGCTTTCTTT.

The chain employs TRBV5-5 and TRBJ2-7; D remains ambiguous. From germline, CDR1 is SGHKS and CDR2 YYEKEE (reference sequence). The length of the CDR3 is 13 residues. Trimming took off 0 bases at V and 4 bases at J, with 8 bases between the two ends. The DNA of the CDR3 is TGTGCCAGCAGCTTGGGCCTTACTTACGAGCAGTACTTC. It specifies CASSLGLTYEQYF.

The chain links TRBV27 to TRBJ1-1, with D uncertain. This CDR3 region has 13 residues. V shed 5 bases and J shed 0 bases, with 7 bases lying between them. Per the germline V gene, CDR1 is MNHEY and CDR2 is SMNVEV (reference sequence). CDR3: CASSPQLNTEAFF. The CDR3 DNA is TGTGCCAGCAGTCCACAGCTGAACACTGAAGCTTTCTTT.

The chain combines TRBV7-2 with TRBJ2-6; TRBD1 aligns across 9 bases. The CDR3 spans 20 residues. In germline, CDR1 is SGHTA, CDR2 FQGNSA. V shed 0 bases and J 1 base; nucleotides not matched to a gene: 10. This CDR3 is CASSLAYRGQGISGANVLTF. CDR3 nucleotide sequence: TGTGCCAGCAGCTTAGCTTACCGCGGACAGGGGATTTCTGGGGCCAACGTCCTGACTTTC.

The rearrangement uses TRBV19 and TRBJ1-4; tentatively, D is TRBD1 (6 bases). This CDR3 has 13 amino acids. Germline V gene lookup returns CDR1 LNHDA and CDR2 SQIVND (reference sequence). The V end was cut by 9 bases, the J end by 8 bases, with 16 bases between. CDR3 sequence reads: CASARRGDEKLFF. DNA for the CDR3: TGTGCCAGCGCACGCAGGGGTGACGAAAAACTGTTTTTT.

This chain connects TRBV3-1 (or the pseudogene TRBV3-2) to TRBJ2-1, with 11 bases aligning to TRBD2. This CDR3 is 18 amino acids long. From germline, CDR1 is LGHDT and CDR2 YNNKEL (reference sequence). The trim removed 4 bases at V and 3 bases at J, leaving 11 bases unmatched. The CDR3 is CASSPRWLAGGIYNEQFF. Here the CDR3 DNA reads TGTGCCAGCAGCCCGCGCTGGCTAGCGGGAGGAATCTACAATGAGCAGTTCTTC.

The chain carries TRBV6-4 and TRBJ2-3, with 7 bases matching TRBD2. The CDR3 runs 15 residues. Trimming took 3 bases from V and 2 from J; bases not matched to a gene: 5. Per germline, CDR1 MRHNA and CDR2 SNTAGT. The chain's CDR3 is CASSESGASTDTQYF. The CDR3 DNA is TGTGCCAGCAGTGAAAGCGGGGCCTCCACAGATACGCAGTATTTT.

The genes are TRBV10-3 and TRBJ2-3; TRBD2 matches at 16 bases. CDR3 length: 15 residues. V was pared by 9 bases and J by 1 base, with 1 base of the junction left unmatched. Germline CDR1 ENHRY, CDR2 SYGVKD. CDR3 loop: CAMGTSGRGTDTQYF. The CDR3, as DNA: TGTGCCATGGGGACTAGCGGGAGGGGCACAGATACGCAGTATTTT.

The rearrangement links TRBV30 to TRBJ1-1; no clear D. Germline CDR1 GTSNPN, CDR2 SVGIG (reference sequence). The V end lost 3 bases, the J end lost 5 bases, and 7 bases lay between the germline ends. The CDR3 has 11 residues. The CDR3 is CAWSRLTEAFF. CDR3 bases: TGTGCCTGGAGCAGGCTAACTGAAGCTTTCTTT.

The chain combines TRBV28 with TRBJ1-1; unclear D gene. The germline V gene has CDR1 MDHEN and CDR2 SYDVKM. Trimming took off 6 bases at V and 1 base at J, with 9 bases between the two ends. This CDR3 has 13 residues. The DNA for the CDR3 is TGTGCCAGCAGGGAGACTCAGAACACTGAAGCTTTCTTT. It is translated as CASRETQNTEAFF.

V and J are TRBV14 and TRBJ2-2; D might be TRBD1 (5 bases). The V and J ends lost 5 bases and 5 bases respectively, with 9 bases between them. CDR3 length: 13 amino acids. The germline gives CDR1 SGHDN, CDR2 FVKESK. Here the CDR3 DNA reads TGTGCCAGCAGCGTTCACAGGACCGGGGAGCTGTTTTTT. Translation gives CASSVHRTGELFF.

The chain joins TRBV6-6 to TRBJ1-3; D not certain. The CDR3 sequence is 14 residues long. CDR1 is MNHNY and CDR2 is SVGAGI in the germline V gene (reference sequence). Trimming removed 5 bases at V and 4 bases at J, with 12 bases between. The CDR3 sequence: CASSPEIRGNTIYF. DNA of the CDR3: TGTGCCAGCAGTCCCGAGATTCGGGGAAACACCATATATTTT.

The rearrangement links TRBV9 to TRBJ2-1, with D unclear. The CDR3 has 11 amino acids. From germline, CDR1 is SGDLS and CDR2 YYNGEE. V lost 0 bases and J 9 bases, leaving 4 bases between the germline ends. The CDR3 region has the DNA TGTGCCAGCAGCGTAGGGCTTGAGCAGTTCTTC. Protein product: CASSVGLEQFF.

The rearrangement uses TRBV30 and TRBJ1-4, with TRBD1 identical over 8 bases. Germline-derived CDR1 and CDR2 are GTSNPN and SVGIG (reference sequence). The J segment lost 2 bases and the V segment lost 3 bases, leaving 5 bases of the junction unmatched. The CDR3 runs to 15 residues. CDR3 nucleotides: TGTGCCTGGAGATCAGGGGGCGGCACTAATGAAAAACTGTTTTTT. Its protein product is CAWRSGGGTNEKLFF.

The genes are TRBV6-5 and TRBJ1-3; D not resolved. This CDR3 spans 13 amino acids. From germline, CDR1 is MNHEY and CDR2 SVGAGI. Between the trimmed V and J ends, which lost 0 bases and 4 bases, there was a span of 4 bases. Here the CDR3 reads CASSYSGGNTIYF. CDR3 in DNA: TGTGCCAGCAGTTACTCCGGGGGAAACACCATATATTTT.

The chain joins TRBV4-1 to TRBJ2-7; 10 nucleotides match TRBD2. The CDR3 contains 15 residues. Germline V gene data show CDR1 as MGHRA and CDR2 as YSYEKL. The junction had 5 bases not matched to a gene; V was cut back by 4 bases and J by 2 bases. The CDR3 DNA follows: TGCGCCAGCAGCCTTTTAGCGGGAGGCCCCTACGAGCAGTACGTC. Translation gives CASSLLAGGPYEQYV.

The chain employs TRBV10-3 and TRBJ1-1, with TRBD1 matching 7 bases. The CDR3 runs to 13 residues. Looked up from germline, CDR1 is ENHRY and CDR2 is SYGVKD. Trimming cost V 6 bases and J 6 bases; bases outside gene matches: 7. The CDR3 DNA reads TGTGCCATCAGGAGCGGTGACAGGGCTGAAGCTTTCTTT. Translating it yields CAIRSGDRAEAFF.

J is TRBJ2-7 and V is TRBV19; D may be TRBD2 (5 bases). The CDR3 runs to 16 residues. Germline CDR1 is LNHDA and CDR2 is SQIVND (reference sequence). Trimming left V 8 bases short and J 3 bases short, with 23 bases between. CDR3 protein: CASDCRDPRSCYEQYV. The CDR3 bases are TGTGCCAGTGACTGCCGGGATCCTCGATCTTGCTACGAGCAGTACGTC.